The 32 T cell receptor beta chains below come from one sample, sequenced in a study of cytomegalovirus exposure and HLA in healthy donors. The study ran its PCR with 60 Vbeta and 13 Jbeta primers. Profiled with immunoSEQ multiplex PCR; TCRdb holds only in-frame clones, not every one. This sample yields roughly 90,000 clones, of which roughly four fifths are seen a single time; roughly 3.4% belongs to the top ten. Input material: PBMCs. Receptor source: a man aged 25-40 years in good health and CMV-seropositive.

This chain joins TRBV5-6 and TRBJ2-5, with no clear D. V was trimmed by 3 bases and J by 4 bases, leaving 10 bases between them. Germline assignment: CDR1 SGHDT and CDR2 YYEEEE. This CDR3 is 13 amino acids long. This chain's CDR3 is CASSSLPGETQYF. Here the CDR3 DNA reads TGTGCCAGCAGCTCCCTGCCAGGAGAGACCCAGTACTTC.

This chain links TRBV6-5 with TRBJ1-2, with 8 bases aligning to TRBD1. Germline CDR1 is MNHEY and CDR2 is SVGAGI. The CDR3 sequence is 15 residues long. The ends lost 5 bases at V and 2 bases at J; junction bases unmatched: 7. This CDR3 reads CASSGRDRRNYGYTF. CDR3 nucleotide sequence: TGTGCCAGCAGTGGGAGGGACAGGAGAAACTATGGCTACACCTTC.

V gene TRBV6-1 combines with J gene TRBJ2-7; no clear D gene. This CDR3 region has 15 residues. V lost 2 bases to trimming and J lost 2 bases, with 13 bases between them. Germline values: CDR1 MNHNS, CDR2 SASEGT. The CDR3: CASSEQAASAYEQYF. The CDR3 DNA follows: TGTGCCAGCAGTGAACAGGCAGCCTCAGCCTACGAGCAGTACTTC.

This clone was seen only once. The chain carries TRBV2 and TRBJ2-3, with D perhaps TRBD2 (6 bases). Trimming shortened V by 6 bases and J by 3 bases, and 13 bases separated the two germline ends. CDR3 length equals 14 residues. Germline CDR1 is SNHLY and CDR2 is FYNNEI. The CDR3 coding sequence is TGTGCCAGCAGAGGGAGGTTGGTTACAGATACGCAGTATTTT. This gives the protein CASRGRLVTDTQYF.

Only a few counts were recorded for this clone. The rearrangement uses TRBV4-3 and TRBJ2-3; 8 nucleotides line up with TRBD2. CDR1 is LGHNA and CDR2 is YSLEER in the germline V gene. The J segment lost 2 bases and the V segment lost 0 bases, leaving 7 bases of the junction unmatched. The CDR3 contains 17 residues. The CDR3 sequence: CASSQDSGLAVTDTQYF. The CDR3 DNA is TGCGCCAGCAGCCAAGATTCAGGACTAGCTGTCACAGATACGCAGTATTTT.

The gene calls are TRBV9 and TRBJ2-5; 7 positions match TRBD1. The germline V gene has CDR1 SGDLS and CDR2 YYNGEE. This CDR3 has 15 amino acids. The V segment lost 4 bases and the J segment 5 bases; nucleotides outside the gene matches: 11. CDR3 in DNA: TGTGCCAGCAGCCAAGGGACAGTGAGGGAGGAGACCCAGTACTTC. This translates into CASSQGTVREETQYF.

The V gene is TRBV28, the J gene TRBJ2-7; TRBD2 is a possible D gene (7 bases). This CDR3 has 16 amino acids. V was pared by 8 bases and J by 0 bases, with 20 bases between. The germline CDR1 and CDR2 sequences are MDHEN and SYDVKM. The CDR3 here is CASGEGGVRLSYEQYF. The DNA of the CDR3 is TGTGCCAGCGGGGAGGGGGGCGTCCGCCTCTCCTACGAGCAGTACTTC.

This rearrangement joins TRBV5-5 to TRBJ1-1, with 7 bases matching TRBD1. Trimming took 4 bases from V and 11 from J; bases not matched to a gene: 20. Looked up from germline, CDR1 is SGHKS and CDR2 is YYEKEE (reference sequence). CDR3 length equals 16 residues. The CDR3 coding sequence is TGTGCCAGCAGCCTAGGCCCCGGGACAGCCTACGTCCGGGCTTTCTTT. This sequence encodes CASSLGPGTAYVRAFF.

The CDR3, as DNA: TGTGCCAGCAGCTCCTGGACTAGCGGCCAAGAGACCCAGTACTTC. Its translation: CASSSWTSGQETQYF. The V gene is TRBV7-9, the J gene TRBJ2-5; TRBD2 matches at 10 bases. Germline CDR1 reads SEHNR; CDR2 reads FQNEAQ (reference sequence). V was clipped by 4 bases and J by 1 base; unmatched bases: 3. The CDR3 extends over 15 amino acids. The variable domain in full, with the rest retrieved from reference TRBV7-9 and TRBJ2-5, is DTGVSQNPRHKITKRGQNVTFRCDPISEHNRLYWYRQTLGQGPEFLTYFQNEAQLEKSRLLSDRFSAERPKGSFSTLEIQRTEQGDSAMYLCASSSWTSGQETQYFGPGTRLLVL.

This chain uses TRBV14 with TRBJ1-1; no clear D gene. Per germline, CDR1 SGHDN and CDR2 FVKESK. With 1 base removed from V and 10 bases from J, the gap between germline ends came to 13 bases. This CDR3 has 13 residues. The chain's CDR3 is CASSQGPPFVAFF. The CDR3 region has the DNA TGTGCCAGCAGCCAAGGGCCGCCCTTCGTAGCTTTCTTT.

J is TRBJ1-2 and V is TRBV15; 7 nucleotides agree with TRBD1. The CDR3 consists of 15 residues. The J segment lost 7 bases and the V segment lost 0 bases, leaving 8 bases of the junction unmatched. In germline, CDR1 is LNHNV, CDR2 YYDKDF (reference sequence). Written as DNA, the CDR3 is TGTGCCACCAGCAGAGACCCAGGGGGTTCCTCTGGCTACACCTTC. Translating it yields CATSRDPGGSSGYTF.

The J gene is TRBJ1-1, the V gene TRBV5-1; 10 nucleotides match TRBD1. Germline-derived CDR1 and CDR2 are SGHRS and YFSETQ. The CDR3 has 16 amino acids. The V gene end was trimmed by 2 bases and the J gene end by 1 base; junction bases not matched to a gene: 5. The CDR3 spells CASSFPGQGPNTEAFF. DNA for the CDR3: TGCGCCAGCAGCTTTCCGGGACAGGGGCCGAACACTGAAGCTTTCTTT. Supplemented by reference TRBV5-1 and TRBJ1-1, the full variable domain reads KAGVTQTPRYLIKTRGQQVTLSCSPISGHRSVSWYQQTPGQGLQFLFEYFSETQRNKGNFPGRFSGRQFSNSRSEMNVSTLELGDSALYLCASSFPGQGPNTEAFFGQGTRLTVV.

The CDR3 DNA is TGTGCCTGGACTAGCAGAAACAATGAGCAGTTCTTC. Amino acids: CAWTSRNNEQFF. The rearrangement joins TRBV30 to TRBJ2-1, with D perhaps TRBD2 (5 bases). CDR1 is GTSNPN, CDR2 SVGIG, per germline (reference sequence). The V gene lost 4 bases and the J gene lost 5 bases, with 9 bases spanning the gap. This CDR3 is built from 12 residues.

The chain joins TRBV7-2 to TRBJ2-3; weak D call: TRBD2 (5 bases). V was pared by 1 base and J by 6 bases, with 14 bases between. This CDR3 is built from 15 residues. Looked up from germline, CDR1 is SGHTA and CDR2 is FQGNSA. For the CDR3, the DNA is TGTGCCAGCAGCTTAGGTCGCCAAAGAGGGGATACGCAGTATTTT. Amino acid sequence: CASSLGRQRGDTQYF.

This rearrangement joins TRBV11-3 to TRBJ2-1; the D gene is possibly TRBD1 (5 bases). This CDR3 has 16 amino acids. Germline V gives CDR1 SGHNT, CDR2 YENEEA. The V and J ends lost 1 base and 5 bases respectively, with 15 bases between them. The CDR3 sequence: CASSLGGRGPNNEQFF. CDR3 nucleotides: TGTGCCAGCAGCTTAGGGGGAAGGGGTCCCAACAATGAGCAGTTCTTC.

J is TRBJ2-3 and V is TRBV28; D might be TRBD2 (6 bases). The germline gives CDR1 MDHEN, CDR2 SYDVKM. The CDR3 is 14 amino acids. V lost 3 bases to trimming and J lost 8 bases, with 15 bases between them. The CDR3 bases are TGTGCCAGCAGTTTGACGACTATCGGGGGTACGCAGTATTTT. Protein product: CASSLTTIGGTQYF.

The V and J genes are TRBV27 and TRBJ2-5; D unclear. CDR1 and CDR2 from the germline V gene are MNHEY and SMNVEV (reference sequence). The CDR3 loop spans 12 amino acids. The V and J ends lost 7 bases and 5 bases respectively, with 11 bases between them. CDR3: CASTGPLETQYF. The DNA for the CDR3 is TGTGCCAGCACTGGGCCCCTGGAGACCCAGTACTTC.

The rearrangement links TRBV4-1 to TRBJ1-4; tentatively, D is TRBD1 (5 bases). Deletions cut 1 base from V and 8 bases from J, with 11 bases between. Germline V gives CDR1 MGHRA, CDR2 YSYEKL. The length of the CDR3 is 14 residues. CDR3 region: CASSQGAGVEKLFF. The CDR3 region has the DNA TGCGCCAGCAGCCAAGGTGCGGGGGTCGAAAAACTGTTTTTT.

The rearrangement joins TRBV27 to TRBJ2-7; 7 nucleotides agree with TRBD2. In germline, CDR1 is MNHEY, CDR2 SMNVEV (reference sequence). Germline trimming cut 0 bases from V and 6 bases from J; bases unmatched to any gene: 5. This CDR3 has 14 amino acids. This CDR3 is CASSLSPSGGEQYF. The CDR3 nucleotides read TGTGCCAGCAGTTTATCTCCCTCGGGGGGCGAGCAGTACTTC.

The chain links TRBV5-4 to TRBJ2-7; no clear D gene. The germline CDR1 and CDR2 sequences are SGHNT and YYREEE (reference sequence). This CDR3 has 12 residues. V was shortened by 3 bases and J by 5 bases, with 9 bases between the two germline ends. CDR3 in DNA: TGTGCCAGCAGCTCTATCCGGGACGAGCAGTACTTC. Its translation: CASSSIRDEQYF. Variable domain in full (rest from reference TRBV5-4 and TRBJ2-7): ETGVTQSPTHLIKTRGQQVTLRCSSQSGHNTVSWYQQALGQGPQFIFQYYREEENGRGNFPPRFSGLQFPNYSSELNVNALELDDSALYLCASSSIRDEQYFGPGTRLTVT.

J is TRBJ2-7 and V is TRBV9, with 7 bases aligning to TRBD2. The germline V gene encodes CDR1 SGDLS and CDR2 YYNGEE. The CDR3 has 15 amino acids. Trimming cost V 0 bases and J 4 bases; bases outside gene matches: 7. The CDR3 DNA is TGTGCCAGCAGCGTAGATGTAGCGGGCCAGTACGAGCAGTACTTC. Its protein product is CASSVDVAGQYEQYF.

The DNA for the CDR3 is TGTGCCAGTAGTATCGCTAGCGGGGGGAGCTCCTACAATGAGCAGTTCTTC. Translated: CASSIASGGSSYNEQFF. This chain links TRBV19 with TRBJ2-1; 11 nucleotides match TRBD2. CDR1 is LNHDA, CDR2 SQIVND, per germline (reference sequence). This CDR3 is built from 17 residues. The ends lost 3 bases at V and 0 bases at J; junction bases unmatched: 4.

A single count supports this clone. The chain combines TRBV18 with TRBJ1-1; the match to TRBD1 covers 8 bases. The length of the CDR3 is 16 residues. Trimming removed 0 bases from V and 0 bases from J; junction bases left unmatched: 3. Germline values: CDR1 KGHSH, CDR2 LQKENI. The CDR3 reads CASSPPTTGVNTEAFF. The CDR3 nucleotides read TGTGCCAGCTCACCACCGACGACAGGGGTGAACACTGAAGCTTTCTTT.

The chain has TRBV7-2 and TRBJ2-2, with a tentative D call TRBD1 (6 bases). Trimming left V 1 base short and J 4 bases short, with 13 bases between. This CDR3 contains 16 residues. Germline V gene lookup returns CDR1 SGHTA and CDR2 FQGNSA. The CDR3 sequence: CASSLVGGAGTGELFF. The CDR3 DNA reads as TGTGCCAGCAGCTTAGTTGGGGGCGCCGGCACCGGGGAGCTGTTTTTT.

The chain recombines TRBV7-9 with TRBJ2-1; 13 bases map to TRBD2. The CDR3 is 17 residues long. The germline V gene encodes CDR1 SEHNR and CDR2 FQNEAQ (reference sequence). Trimming removed 5 bases from V and 3 bases from J; junction bases left unmatched: 7. This CDR3 reads CASSLGTSGTIYNEQFF. DNA for the CDR3: TGTGCCAGCAGCCTCGGGACTAGCGGGACAATCTACAATGAGCAGTTCTTC.

V is TRBV28 and J is TRBJ1-2; D remains ambiguous. Germline assignment: CDR1 MDHEN and CDR2 SYDVKM. The ends were cut back, 3 bases at V and 6 bases at J, with 14 bases in the middle. The length of the CDR3 is 14 residues. CDR3 sequence: CASSLTGYIDGYTF. The DNA of the CDR3 is TGTGCCAGCAGTTTGACGGGTTACATTGATGGCTACACCTTC.

The V gene is TRBV28, the J gene TRBJ1-1; no clear D. CDR3 length equals 13 residues. Germline V lookup: CDR1 MDHEN, CDR2 SYDVKM. The V end was cut by 3 bases, the J end by 4 bases, with 9 bases between. CDR3 region: CASSFNAGTEAFF. CDR3 nucleotides: TGTGCCAGCAGTTTCAATGCGGGCACTGAAGCTTTCTTT.

This chain links TRBV7-2 with TRBJ2-1; 10 nucleotides agree with TRBD2. The CDR3 is made up of 15 amino acids. Per the germline V gene, CDR1 is SGHTA and CDR2 is FQGNSA. The J segment lost 3 bases and the V segment lost 7 bases, leaving 6 bases of the junction unmatched. CDR3 bases: TGTGCCAGCACCTTGACTAGCGGGTTCTACAATGAGCAGTTCTTC. Protein: CASTLTSGFYNEQFF.

The CDR3 nucleotides are TGCGCCAGCAGCCAATCAACTAGCGGGAGCTGGAATGAGCAGTTCTTC. It yields the protein CASSQSTSGSWNEQFF. The V and J genes are TRBV4-3 and TRBJ2-1; 11 nucleotides agree with TRBD2. Germline CDR1 LGHNA, CDR2 YSLEER. The CDR3 has 16 residues. Germline trimming cut 2 bases from V and 7 bases from J; bases unmatched to any gene: 7.

The chain couples TRBV6-5 to TRBJ2-7; 7 positions match TRBD1. From germline, CDR1 is MNHEY and CDR2 SVGAGI. The V and J ends lost 6 bases and 1 base, in that order; junction bases with no gene match: 9. CDR3 length: 15 amino acids. The CDR3 loop is CASRPTPGQSYEQYF. The CDR3 DNA reads as TGTGCCAGCAGGCCGACCCCGGGACAGTCCTACGAGCAGTACTTC.

The chain's CDR3 is CASSAYGGSGSGGEQFF. The CDR3 region has the DNA TGTGCCAGCAGTGCTTACGGCGGGAGTGGGTCGGGGGGTGAGCAGTTCTTC. The chain combines TRBV2 with TRBJ2-1; 7 bases align to TRBD2. The CDR3 contains 17 residues. Looked up from germline, CDR1 is SNHLY and CDR2 is FYNNEI. With 4 bases clipped from V and 9 bases from J, the junction kept 18 bases outside the gene matches.

V usage is TRBV18 and J usage is TRBJ2-1, with D perhaps matching TRBD1 (5 bases). Germline-derived CDR1 and CDR2 are KGHSH and LQKENI. Trimming took off 3 bases at V and 4 bases at J, with 10 bases between the two ends. This CDR3 spans 14 amino acids. Here the CDR3 reads CASSPPGQYNEQFF. The CDR3 coding sequence is TGTGCCAGCTCACCCCCCGGACAATACAATGAGCAGTTCTTC.